These T cell receptor beta chains were read from a single sample in a study of shared clonotypes between healthy human individuals. This table comes from immunoSEQ multiplex PCR, and its TCRdb copy is limited to in-frame clones, with some not included. The sample holds 800,000 to 1,200,000 clones, approximately 80% seen once. Sequencing was done on a sample of memory CD4+ T cells from PBMCs. These receptors originate from a man aged 18-30 years in good health. Some clones in this sample may be carry-over from other donors' samples. Each CDR3 is given with its conserved first and last residue. The size entry is marked missing in some rows and otherwise reads once, few, many or a size class.

size: .
V: TRBV5-1
J: TRBJ2-6
CDR3: CASSLRGKTGANVLTF

size: .
V: TRBV15
J: TRBJ1-4
CDR3: CATSRGEQATNEKLFF

size: .
V: TRBV5-4
J: TRBJ2-2
CDR3: CASSLGGRGNTGELFF

size: few
V: TRBV5-1
J: TRBJ1-2
CDR3: CASRQVQESNYGYTF

size: few
V: TRBV7-2
J: TRBJ1-3
CDR3: CASSLVWTDSGNTIYF

size: .
V: TRBV7-6
J: TRBJ1-2
CDR3: CASSPLGLPGYTF

size: once
V: TRBV14
J: TRBJ1-2
CDR3: CASSQDGLYGYTF

size: once
V: TRBV28
J: TRBJ1-1
CDR3: CASSLYGTGLVTEAFF

size: .
V: TRBV6-5
J: TRBJ2-3
CDR3: CASSYARRAGDTQYF

size: .
V: TRBV11-3
J: TRBJ2-7
CDR3: CASSPGQGAAYEQYF

size: .
V: TRBV28
J: TRBJ2-3
CDR3: CASSSNSPSTDTQYF

size: .
V: TRBV30
J: TRBJ2-7
CDR3: CAWGLKQGLLYEQYF

size: few
V: TRBV28
J: TRBJ2-7
CDR3: CASSWQVPYEQYF

size: once
V: TRBV7-2
J: TRBJ2-5
CDR3: CASSTYSGSPQETQYF

size: .
V: TRBV7-2
J: TRBJ2-5
CDR3: CASSYGETQYF

size: .
V: TRBV5-1
J: TRBJ1-1
CDR3: CASTPRGGMNTEAFF

size: few
V: TRBV19
J: TRBJ2-3
CDR3: CASSILSGDTQYF

size: .
V: TRBV5-4
J: TRBJ2-1
CDR3: CASSLGGAGTYNEQFF

size: .
V: TRBV2
J: TRBJ2-2
CDR3: CASTRPPQGHTGELFF

size: .
V: TRBV7-8
J: TRBJ2-1
CDR3: CASSALDREQFF